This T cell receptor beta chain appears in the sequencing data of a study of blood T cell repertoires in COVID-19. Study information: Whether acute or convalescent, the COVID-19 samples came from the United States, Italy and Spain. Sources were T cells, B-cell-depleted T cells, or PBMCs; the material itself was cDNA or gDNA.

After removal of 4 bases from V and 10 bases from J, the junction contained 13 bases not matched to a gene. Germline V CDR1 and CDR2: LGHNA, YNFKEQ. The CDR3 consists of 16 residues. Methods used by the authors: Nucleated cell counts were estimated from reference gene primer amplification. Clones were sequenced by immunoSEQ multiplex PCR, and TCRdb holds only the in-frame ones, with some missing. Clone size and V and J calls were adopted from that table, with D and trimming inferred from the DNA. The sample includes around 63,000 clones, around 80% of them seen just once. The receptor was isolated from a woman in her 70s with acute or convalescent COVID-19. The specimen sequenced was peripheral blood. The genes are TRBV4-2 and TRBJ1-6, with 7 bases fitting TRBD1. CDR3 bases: TGTGCCAGCAGCCCTATAGTTGGCAGGGGGGACTCACCCCTCCACTTT. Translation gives CASSPIVGRGDSPLHF.